Presented here are 29 T cell receptor beta chains from one specimen sequenced in a study of PD-1 blockade in classical Hodgkin lymphoma. Every single patient, without exception, relapsed after autologous stem cell transplantation, and brentuximab vedotin exposure varied. TCRdb's copy holds only in-frame clones and misses some; the assay was immunoSEQ multiplex PCR. The sample holds more than 35,000 clones, around 90% seen once. This sample comprised peripheral blood mononuclear cells (PBMCs), obtained before the second cycle of nivolumab. Receptors were obtained from a human donor with classical Hodgkin lymphoma.

The chain employs TRBV7-6 and TRBJ2-3; D remains ambiguous. The CDR3 extends over 14 amino acids. Trimming removed 1 base from V and 3 bases from J, with 8 bases in between. CDR1 SGHVS and CDR2 FNYEAQ come from the germline V gene. The CDR3, as DNA: TGTGCCAGCAGCTTAGAGATCCGTACAGATACGCAGTATTTT. Protein sequence: CASSLEIRTDTQYF.

The rearrangement joins TRBV9 to TRBJ1-6; TRBD1 aligns across 8 bases. V shed 4 bases, J shed 9 bases, and the junction held 6 bases outside the gene matches. Germline values: CDR1 SGDLS, CDR2 YYNGEE. The CDR3 sequence is 14 residues long. Here the CDR3 reads CASSNGQGASPLHF. The CDR3 region has the DNA TGTGCCAGCAGCAACGGACAGGGAGCTTCACCCCTCCACTTT.

This clone appeared a few times. V usage is TRBV20-1 and J usage is TRBJ1-1; the D gene is possibly TRBD1 (5 bases). V shed 1 base and J shed 11 bases, with 11 bases lying between them. The germline CDR1 and CDR2 sequences are DFQATT and SNEGSKA (reference sequence). The length of the CDR3 is 11 residues. The CDR3 reads CSARVKTAAFF. As DNA, the CDR3 is TGCAGTGCTAGAGTTAAGACAGCGGCTTTCTTT.

This clone occurred once. The chain uses TRBV6-5 and TRBJ1-5, with TRBD1 matching over 7 bases. Germline V gives CDR1 MNHEY, CDR2 SVGAGI. The length of the CDR3 is 15 residues. Losses at the gene ends were 6 bases for V and 0 bases for J; bases not matched to a gene: 5. Here the CDR3 DNA reads TGTGCCAGCAGAAAGGGACAGCATAGCAATCAGCCCCAGCATTTT. Protein: CASRKGQHSNQPQHF.

By frequency in the sample, this clone is medium-sized. V and J are TRBV19 and TRBJ2-2, with 7 positions matching TRBD2. The CDR3 is made up of 14 amino acids. In germline, CDR1 is LNHDA, CDR2 SQIVND (reference sequence). Losses at the gene ends were 0 bases for V and 6 bases for J; bases not matched to a gene: 1. Written as DNA, the CDR3 is TGTGCCAGTAGTATAGATGCGGGGGCCGGGGAGCTGTTTTTT. It encodes CASSIDAGAGELFF.

The CDR3 spells CASSVDRSSYEQYF. CDR3 DNA: TGTGCCAGCAGCGTGGACAGGAGCTCCTACGAGCAGTACTTC. The J gene is TRBJ2-7, the V gene TRBV9, with TRBD1 matching 7 bases. Germline CDR1 SGDLS, CDR2 YYNGEE. The trim removed 2 bases at V and 0 bases at J, leaving 2 bases unmatched. CDR3 length: 14 amino acids.

This rearrangement joins TRBV18 to TRBJ2-7; the D is unclear. The CDR3 runs to 13 residues. The V and J ends lost 3 bases and 0 bases respectively, with 6 bases between them. Germline assignment: CDR1 KGHSH and CDR2 LQKENI. CDR3 in amino acids: CASSPSSSYEQYF. CDR3 nucleotides: TGTGCCAGCTCACCGTCTAGCTCCTACGAGCAGTACTTC.

CDR3 protein: CATSKQGNTEAFF. For the CDR3, the DNA is TGTGCCACCAGCAAACAGGGGAACACTGAAGCTTTCTTT. The chain carries TRBV15 and TRBJ1-1, with D perhaps TRBD1 (6 bases). This CDR3 has 13 amino acids. Deletions cut 4 bases from V and 1 base from J, with 7 bases between. Germline V gene sequence: CDR1 LNHNV, CDR2 YYDKDF (reference sequence). Variable domain in full (rest from reference TRBV15 and TRBJ1-1): DAMVIQNPRYQVTQFGKPVTLSCSQTLNHNVMYWYQQKSSQAPKLLFHYYDKDFNNEADTPDNFQSRRPNTSFCFLDIRSPGLGDTAMYLCATSKQGNTEAFFGQGTRLTVV.

V usage is TRBV5-6 and J usage is TRBJ1-1; TRBD1 agrees at 9 bases. V lost 7 bases to trimming and J lost 0 bases; unmatched junction nucleotides: 10. The germline V gene has CDR1 SGHDT and CDR2 YYEEEE. CDR3 size: 16 residues. The CDR3: CASSTGTGSVNTEAFF. The CDR3 DNA is TGTGCCAGCTCGACCGGGACAGGGTCTGTGAACACTGAAGCTTTCTTT.

V and J are TRBV27 and TRBJ2-2; TRBD2 aligns across 11 bases. Trimming cost V 5 bases and J 4 bases; bases outside gene matches: 3. Germline CDR1 is MNHEY and CDR2 is SMNVEV (reference sequence). This CDR3 is built from 15 residues. The CDR3, as DNA: TGTGCCAGCAGTCTAGCGGGAGGCGGCACCGGGGAGCTGTTTTTT. Its translation: CASSLAGGGTGELFF.

The CDR3 here is CASSVTGTVYNEQFF. The CDR3 DNA reads as TGTGCCAGCAGCGTCACCGGGACGGTCTACAATGAGCAGTTCTTC. The rearrangement links TRBV9 to TRBJ2-1, with D perhaps being TRBD1 or TRBD2 (5 bases each). V shed 2 bases and J shed 3 bases, with 12 bases lying between them. This CDR3 spans 15 amino acids. Germline V gene sequence: CDR1 SGDLS, CDR2 YYNGEE.

The chain couples TRBV19 to TRBJ2-5; either TRBD1 or TRBD2 may supply D (5 bases each). The CDR3 loop spans 15 amino acids. Trimming pared 1 base from V and 4 bases from J, leaving 13 bases between. Per germline, CDR1 LNHDA and CDR2 SQIVND (reference sequence). The CDR3, as DNA: TGTGCCAGTAGTATAGCCGGGGCTGGGGGAGAGACCCAGTACTTC. Protein product: CASSIAGAGGETQYF.

The genes are TRBV9 and TRBJ2-3; D is unresolved. Trimming removed 0 bases from V and 6 bases from J, with 14 bases in between. CDR1 and CDR2 (germline): SGDLS, YYNGEE. This CDR3 comprises 15 residues. Written as DNA, the CDR3 is TGTGCCAGCAGCGTAGCAGTAGAACGGTATGATACGCAGTATTTT. This sequence encodes CASSVAVERYDTQYF.

J is TRBJ2-3 and V is TRBV19; 13 bases fit TRBD2. Germline lookup yields CDR1 LNHDA and CDR2 SQIVND (reference sequence). V was clipped by 5 bases and J by 0 bases; unmatched bases: 5. CDR3 length: 17 residues. CDR3 coding DNA: TGTGCCAGTAGTGGCGGGACTAGCGGGATTAGCACAGATACGCAGTATTTT. Residues: CASSGGTSGISTDTQYF.

The V and J genes are TRBV27 and TRBJ1-1; D not certain. The CDR3 covers 13 residues. The germline V and J ends were trimmed by 7 bases and 11 bases, with 20 bases remaining between them. CDR1 MNHEY and CDR2 SMNVEV come from the germline V gene (reference sequence). This CDR3 reads CASKLIEDSGAFF. In nucleotides, the CDR3 is TGTGCCAGCAAACTTATCGAGGACTCTGGTGCTTTCTTT.

The rearrangement uses TRBV7-9 and TRBJ2-3; D is unclear. The CDR3 loop spans 16 amino acids. Germline CDR1 SEHNR, CDR2 FQNEAQ (reference sequence). The V end lost 1 base, the J end lost 0 bases, and 11 bases lay between the germline ends. The CDR3 bases are TGTGCCAGCAGCTTAGTGTTGGGAACCAGCACAGATACGCAGTATTTT. This encodes CASSLVLGTSTDTQYF.

CDR3 DNA: TGTGCCAGCAGCTTACATTCCTCTTCTAACTATGGCTACACCTTC. Protein sequence: CASSLHSSSNYGYTF. V is TRBV7-2 and J is TRBJ1-2; D gene uncertain. Between the trimmed V and J ends, which lost 2 bases and 0 bases, there was a span of 10 bases. Germline lookup yields CDR1 SGHTA and CDR2 FQGNSA. This CDR3 is built from 15 residues.

The chain combines TRBV11-3 with TRBJ1-1; D is uncertain. The CDR3 is made up of 13 amino acids. V lost 3 bases to trimming and J lost 4 bases, with 9 bases between them. CDR1 is SGHNT and CDR2 is YENEEA in the germline V gene. The CDR3 DNA is TGTGCCAGCAGCTTCGGGTTGAGCACTGAAGCTTTCTTT. It encodes CASSFGLSTEAFF. The full variable domain, completed using reference TRBV11-3 and TRBJ1-1, is EAGVVQSPRYKIIEKKQPVAFWCNPISGHNTLYWYLQNLGQGPELLIRYENEEAVDDSQLPKDRFSAERLKGVDSTLKIQPAELGDSAVYLCASSFGLSTEAFFGQGTRLTVV.

This chain uses TRBV25-1 with TRBJ1-1; weak D call: TRBD1 (5 bases). V shed 6 bases and J shed 11 bases, with 13 bases lying between them. Germline V gene data show CDR1 as MGHDK and CDR2 as SYGVNS. CDR3 length: 11 amino acids. CDR3 region: CASRYSGGAFF. CDR3 DNA: TGTGCCAGCAGGTACAGTGGGGGTGCTTTCTTT.

The rearrangement links TRBV7-9 to TRBJ1-2; no firm D call. V was pared by 3 bases and J by 4 bases, with 15 bases between. CDR1 is SEHNR, CDR2 FQNEAQ, per germline (reference sequence). The CDR3 covers 15 residues. The CDR3 sequence: CASSFPPTVGYGYTF. CDR3 sequence (DNA): TGTGCCAGCAGCTTCCCCCCTACAGTTGGCTATGGCTACACCTTC.

J is TRBJ2-4 and V is TRBV6-5, with 8 bases aligning to TRBD2. The trim removed 7 bases at V and 7 bases at J, leaving 12 bases unmatched. This CDR3 is built from 15 residues. The germline V gene has CDR1 MNHEY and CDR2 SVGAGI. CDR3 DNA: TGTGCCAGCATGGCGGCTAGCGGGTTCGGGAACATTCAGTACTTC. It translates to CASMAASGFGNIQYF.

J is TRBJ1-3 and V is TRBV7-8; D unclear. V lost 3 bases and J lost 0, with 21 bases in between. This CDR3 is 19 amino acids long. Germline V CDR1 and CDR2: SGHVS, FQNEAQ. In DNA, the CDR3 is TGTGCCAGCAGCTTCAGGTTTTTTGAACAGAAACTCTCTGGAAACACCATATATTTT. Protein: CASSFRFFEQKLSGNTIYF.

The chain uses TRBV7-3 and TRBJ1-1; a possible D gene is TRBD1 (6 bases). CDR3 length: 17 amino acids. From germline, CDR1 is SGHTA and CDR2 FQGTGA. Between the trimmed V and J ends, which lost 2 bases and 2 bases, there was a span of 18 bases. CDR3 in amino acids: CASSLYGGPLTNTEAFF. As DNA, the CDR3 is TGTGCCAGCAGCTTATATGGGGGGCCCCTCACCAACACTGAAGCTTTCTTT.

Here the CDR3 reads CASSLIGRAFF. Written as DNA, the CDR3 is TGTGCCAGCAGCTTGATAGGTCGTGCTTTCTTT. The V and J genes are TRBV5-5 and TRBJ1-1; D unclear. CDR3 length equals 11 residues. Trimming pared 1 base from V and 11 bases from J, leaving 9 bases between. Germline CDR1 SGHKS, CDR2 YYEKEE (reference sequence).

This chain uses TRBV5-6 with TRBJ1-6; no definite D call. The CDR3 runs 14 residues. Trimming removed 2 bases at V and 7 bases at J, with 10 bases between. Germline V gives CDR1 SGHDT, CDR2 YYEEEE. The DNA for the CDR3 is TGTGCCAGCAGCTTACTGGAGGCGAATTCACCCCTCCACTTT. Its translation is CASSLLEANSPLHF.

This sequence joins TRBV7-3 and TRBJ2-1; 8 positions agree with TRBD2. V lost 2 bases and J lost 6; bases outside the gene matches: 6. This CDR3 has 15 amino acids. The germline CDR1 and CDR2 sequences are SGHTA and FQGTGA. CDR3 coding DNA: TGTGCCAGCAGCTTACCGGGACTAGTGATCAATGAGCAGTTCTTC. Amino acid sequence: CASSLPGLVINEQFF.

V usage is TRBV19 and J usage is TRBJ2-7, with TRBD2 matching over 8 bases. The CDR3 totals 17 residues. Germline CDR1 is LNHDA and CDR2 is SQIVND (reference sequence). After removal of 0 bases from V and 3 bases from J, the junction contained 10 bases not matched to a gene. The CDR3 region has the DNA TGTGCCAGTAGTATAGATCACCGGGAGGGTTCGATCTACGAGCAGTACTTC. Protein: CASSIDHREGSIYEQYF. Full variable domain (rest looked up from reference TRBV19 and TRBJ2-7): DGGITQSPKYLFRKEGQNVTLSCEQNLNHDAMYWYRQDPGQGLRLIYYSQIVNDFQKGDIAEGYSVSREKKESFPLTVTSAQKNPTAFYLCASSIDHREGSIYEQYFGPGTRLTVT.

The CDR3 here is CASSGGELFF. In nucleotides, the CDR3 is TGTGCCAGCAGTGGCGGGGAGCTGTTTTTT. The chain joins TRBV6-6 to TRBJ2-2; no reliable D call. From germline, CDR1 is MNHNY and CDR2 SVGAGI (reference sequence). The CDR3 length is 10 residues. Trimming took 5 bases from V and 7 from J, leaving 2 bases between them.

This clone was seen once. V gene TRBV27 combines with J gene TRBJ2-2; no reliable D call. Germline assignment: CDR1 MNHEY and CDR2 SMNVEV (reference sequence). This CDR3 spans 13 amino acids. Trimming cost V 0 bases and J 4 bases, with 3 bases left between them. CDR3 DNA: TGTGCCAGCAGTTTATCGGTCACCGGGGAGCTGTTTTTT. Translating it yields CASSLSVTGELFF.